The clone carrying this T cell receptor (beta chain) was observed a handful of times. Its specificity is not known. The V gene lost 0 bases and the J gene lost 4 bases, with 12 bases spanning the gap. Germline CDR1 LGHNA, CDR2 YNFKEQ. The CDR3 covers 16 residues. Each patient's relapse followed autologous stem cell transplantation, and brentuximab vedotin exposure varied. The data originate from a study of PD-1 blockade in classical Hodgkin lymphoma. Overall study: Patients were treated with nivolumab at 3 mg/kg, and this was given intravenously every 2 weeks.

This table comes from immunoSEQ multiplex PCR, and its TCRdb copy is limited to in-frame clones, with some not included. The data contain fewer than 90,000 clones, approximately 94% of them singletons. The study, taken as a whole, reports: CD4+ TCR diversity, unlike CD8+, rose significantly by C4D1. The study found complete responders had baseline diversity similar to newly diagnosed patients.

The source is a human donor with classical Hodgkin lymphoma. The chain employs TRBV4-2 and TRBJ1-4; no reliable D call. The sequences come from peripheral blood mononuclear cells (PBMCs), collected at baseline. CDR3 sequence (DNA): TGTGCCAGCAGCCAAGATGGAACAGATGATAATGAAAAACTGTTTTTT. Protein: CASSQDGTDDNEKLFF.